The source of this T cell receptor (beta chain) is a study of vaccination and CD4 T cells after COVID-19. On the study more broadly: Two of the convalescents were Hispanic, and convalescents were six males and four females. Investigators drew the post-COVID samples a median roughly 96 days after diagnosis, with a range of 35 to 161. Overlapping spike peptides served as the stimulus for the cells. These peptides came from SARS-CoV-2 and from the common cold coronaviruses HCoV-NL63, HCoV-OC43 and HCoV-229E. A CEFX pool, an HIV-1 Nef pool, or else no peptide went into the control cultures.

Treatment specified: roughly 11-day PBMC culture with coronavirus spike peptide pools or control peptides (ViraFEST assay). The CDR3 is 14 amino acids. The junction had 7 bases not matched to a gene; V was cut back by 3 bases and J by 7 bases. Germline V gives CDR1 MNHEY, CDR2 SVGEGT. This clonotype has a handful of counts. Its specificity is not known. An Oncomine TCR Beta short-read assay was used to sequence the DNA from cultured CD4+ T cells. MiXCR was run by TCRdb on the PCR reads, yielding one entry per CDR3 protein. The table has almost 15,000 distinct CDR3 sequences, 74% seen once. The sequenced sample was CD4+ T cells from blood, cultured in vitro. This chain connects TRBV6-2 or TRBV6-3 to TRBJ1-2; 8 bases agree with TRBD1. The TCR originated in a human donor who had recovered from COVID-19. The CDR3 here is CASSYRQGASGYTF. CDR3 bases: TGTGCCAGCAGTTATCGCCAGGGGGCTTCTGGCTACACCTTC.